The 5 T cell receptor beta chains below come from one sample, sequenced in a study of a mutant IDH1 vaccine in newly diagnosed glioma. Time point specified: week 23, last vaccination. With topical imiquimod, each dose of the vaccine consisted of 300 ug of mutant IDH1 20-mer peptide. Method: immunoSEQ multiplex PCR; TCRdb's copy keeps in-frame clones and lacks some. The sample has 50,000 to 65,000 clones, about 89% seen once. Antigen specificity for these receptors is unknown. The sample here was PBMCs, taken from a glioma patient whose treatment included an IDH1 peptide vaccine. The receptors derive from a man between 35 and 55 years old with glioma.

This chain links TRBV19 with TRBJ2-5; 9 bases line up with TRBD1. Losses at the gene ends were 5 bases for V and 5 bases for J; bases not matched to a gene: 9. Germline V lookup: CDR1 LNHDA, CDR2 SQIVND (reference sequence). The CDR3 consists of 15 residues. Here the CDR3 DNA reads TGTGCCAGTAGTCCGGGGACAGGGAACAGGGAGACCCAGTACTTC. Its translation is CASSPGTGNRETQYF.

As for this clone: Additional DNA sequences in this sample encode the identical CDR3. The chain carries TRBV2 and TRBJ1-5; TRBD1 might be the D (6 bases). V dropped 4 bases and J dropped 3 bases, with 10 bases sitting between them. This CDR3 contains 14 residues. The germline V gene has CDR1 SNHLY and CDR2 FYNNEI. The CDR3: CASSGTGSNQPQHF. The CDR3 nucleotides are TGTGCCAGCAGTGGAACAGGGTCCAATCAGCCCCAGCATTTT.

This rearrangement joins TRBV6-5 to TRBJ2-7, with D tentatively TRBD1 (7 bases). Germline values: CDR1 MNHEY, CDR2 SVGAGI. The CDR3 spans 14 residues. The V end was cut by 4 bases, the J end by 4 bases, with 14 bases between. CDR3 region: CASSLTGAGYEQYF. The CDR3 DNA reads TGTGCCAGCAGTTTAACAGGGGCGGGGTACGAGCAGTACTTC.

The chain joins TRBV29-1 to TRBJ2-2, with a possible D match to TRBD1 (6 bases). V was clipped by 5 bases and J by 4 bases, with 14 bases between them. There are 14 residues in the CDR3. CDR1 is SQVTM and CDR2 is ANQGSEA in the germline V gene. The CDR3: CSVSRGEGTGELFF. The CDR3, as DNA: TGCAGCGTTAGCAGGGGTGAGGGCACCGGGGAGCTGTTTTTT.

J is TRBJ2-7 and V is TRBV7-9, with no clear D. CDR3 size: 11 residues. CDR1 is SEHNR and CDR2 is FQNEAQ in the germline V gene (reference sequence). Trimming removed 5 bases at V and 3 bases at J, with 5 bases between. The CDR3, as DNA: TGTGCCAGCAGCCGAGACTACGAGCAGTACTTC. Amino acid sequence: CASSRDYEQYF.